This TCR beta chain was identified in a study of post-analysis software for immune sequencing data. This clonotype showed up just a few times. Its antigen is undetermined. Presence of unique molecular identifiers characterized the TCR beta cDNA libraries. Each CDR3 protein gets one entry after TCRdb re-called the PCR reads with MiXCR. The sample holds hundreds of thousands of distinct CDR3 sequences, nearly 45% seen once. Points from the study as a whole: The study found TRBV5-6, TRBV5-1 and TRBV20-1 among five or six TRBV segments more frequent in patients than controls.

The CDR3 covers 15 residues. V was shortened by 7 bases and J by 0 bases, with 16 bases between the two germline ends. Per the germline V gene, CDR1 is DFQATT and CDR2 is SNEGSKA (reference sequence). Source material: blood. The source is a girl between 10 and 17 years old with multiple sclerosis. V is TRBV20-1 and J is TRBJ2-4; no firm D call. The CDR3 is CSVPQDRTAKNIQYF. The CDR3 DNA is TGCAGTGTTCCACAAGATAGGACAGCCAAAAACATTCAGTACTTC.